This TCR beta chain was profiled in a study of cytomegalovirus exposure and HLA in healthy donors (TCRdb year 2017). Context from the whole study: In an earlier analysis of 587 of the donors, 276 Gb of sequence data and 117 million unique TCR beta sequences from some 170 million T cells were reported. An early release that covered about 600 HLA-typed donors contained approximately 300 gigabases of sequencing data and 80 million or so unique TCR sequences. Of the roughly 390 genotyped donors, about 84% fell in the genetic ancestry cluster associated with self-reported Caucasian donors. The aim of the study was to test whether cataloging public T cell receptors could identify signatures of past pathogen exposure. The T cell repertoires of some 670 subjects were profiled by immunosequencing and related to cytomegalovirus serostatus. Besides the first cohort of under 700 subjects, a separate validation cohort made up of 95 to 150 different subjects was used. High-throughput TCR immunosequencing, statistical association of individual TCRs with disease status, and machine learning were combined to predict cytomegalovirus infection status. A later analysis re-analyzed previously published TCR beta repertoires from 550 to 700 donors and added high-resolution HLA genotyping to study TCR occurrence patterns. The later analysis used no new phenotypic data to find candidate immune exposures, relying instead on TCR beta sequences and their occurrence across donors. To decide whether each TCR beta V gene segment behaved as functional or pseudogenic, an earlier analysis of approximately 600 of the donors relied on high-throughput TCR beta sequencing. Donor age, sex, ethnicity and CMV serostatus were compiled alongside the repertoire data. A later genetic analysis used genome-wide SNP genotypes for about 55% of the 666 donors, treating that subset as a discovery cohort. Every discovery cohort repertoire had been produced on one sequencing platform. HLA typing covered class I and class II loci at four-digit resolution. Typing coverage varied by locus: about 629-630 donors for A, B, C, DRB1 and DQB1; under 550 for DQA1; more than 600 for DPA1; 450 to 480 for DPB1. About five DR-DQ haplotypes were handled as single units for association and clustering because linkage in the cohort was strong. Across some 400 genotyped donors of the cohort, an average of approximately 220,000 unique TCR beta nucleotide sequences per donor were sequenced, and approximately 19% of those sequences were non-productive.

The study at large found these results: A few of the identified cytomegalovirus-associated TCR beta chains were confirmed in vitro to be specific for cytomegalovirus antigens. Because some donors lacked HLA typing at each locus, the association tests relied only on the typed subset. Some IMGT-functional V segments, including TRBV6-2 and TRBV6-3, could not be distinguished by the 87-base-pair reads and were therefore excluded. An association between a missense DCLRE1C variant and V-gene and J-gene trimming of TCR beta chains was found in a later genetic analysis and replicated in an independent cohort. In an earlier analysis of some 550 of the donors, most TCR beta V segments were observed in productive rearrangements about 87% or about 30% of the time, broadly matching IMGT annotations. In a later analysis, HLA-associated TCR beta chains showed more clonal expansion and lower generation probabilities than non-associated chains that were equally common. Linkage disequilibrium might explain the correlated functional status among segregating V segments, but an unknown experimental factor could not be excluded. Because counts were too low, seventeen rarely observed V segments, including chromosome 9 orphons, were excluded from the earlier analysis of 500 to 700 of the donors. Across donors, most TCR sequences were observed very rarely, whereas some public TCRs were present in many individuals. A cluster of highly shared sequence variants was judged likely to be a technical artifact of the sequencing pipeline. The presence/absence analyses assumed that sequencing depth was roughly uniform across donors, and that assumption may not be true. In a later genetic analysis, fewer N-insertions in productive TCRs were reported among donors in an Asian-associated ancestry cluster than the approximately 670-donor mean. A further reported finding was that TCR beta sequences accurately predicted the HLA-A and HLA-B alleles for most subjects in the first cohort. CMV serostatus was the only immune exposure information available for the cohort. According to a later analysis, parvovirus B19, influenza, CMV and Epstein-Barr virus appeared linked to several top co-occurrence clusters. A later analysis found that TCR association rates varied across HLA loci, with DRB1 alleles showing the most associated TCRs and HLA-C alleles the fewest. According to a later analysis, most CMV-associated TCR beta chains appeared to be HLA-restricted, and the HLA associations seemed to be driven largely by CMV exposure. In both the original and validation cohorts, the classifier was reported to diagnose cytomegalovirus status with high specificity and sensitivity. Specific HLA alleles were associated with around 18,000 TCR beta sequences at a false discovery rate of 0.05 in a later analysis. The cohort was sequenced for TCR beta chains only, and without alpha or paired-chain data the features that could be detected were limited. The study listed 164 TCR beta chains as associated with cytomegalovirus. When HLA alleles, especially DR and DQ, strongly co-occurred, attributing TCR associations to individual alleles was difficult. The authors suggested that the approach could potentially be generalized to other disease states and immunological phenotypes.

Libraries were prepared through the immunoSEQ multiplex PCR assay. For the multiplex PCR, a mixture combining 60 forward primers for TCR Vbeta segments and 13 reverse primers for TCR Jbeta segments was used. The CDR3 region of rearranged TCR beta genes was amplified from genomic DNA with a multiplex PCR assay. Amplified TCR beta libraries were sequenced as 87-base-pair reads on the Illumina HiSeq System. As for the authors' bioinformatics: A later analysis counted about 82 million unique TCR beta chains across the 500 to 850 repertoires, and around 9.9 million of these chains were shared by at least two donors. Raw reads were error-corrected and collapsed into unique sequences by a nearest-neighbor algorithm in which closely related sequences were merged to remove PCR and sequencing errors. To assign V, D and J gene segments, CDR3 sequences were aligned to IMGT reference sequences. For a sequence to be retained, a match of at least six nucleotides was required to both a V gene segment and a J gene segment. Rearrangements were classified as productive when the CDR3 lacked stop codons and remained in frame with V and J, and all other rearrangements were classified as non-productive. CDR3 was defined according to IMGT convention as the region running from the second conserved V-encoded cysteine to the conserved J-encoded phenylalanine. Sequences without an unambiguous match to a single V gene segment were excluded from the earlier analysis of several hundred of the donors. An earlier analysis of approximately 590 of the donors classified V segments as functional when productive rearrangements were above 56.7% and as segregating when the standard deviation between donors was above 5%. A statistical classification framework was built to diagnose cytomegalovirus status from the catalog of TCR beta chain sequences. In a later analysis, V and J genes were assigned by comparing TCR nucleotide sequences against IMGT/GENE-DB human TR gene sequences. In a later analysis, CDR3 sequences and most-parsimonious VDJ recombination scenarios were assigned using the TCRdist pipeline. In a later analysis, every TCR beta chain was defined by the combination of its CDR3 amino acid sequence and its V-gene family, and reads without a unique V-gene family were dropped. To address suspected cross-contamination and a sequencing artifact, a later analysis removed 550 to 750 highly shared, low-generation-probability nucleotide sequences. A later analysis calculated a clonal expansion index for each public chain from normalized within-repertoire ranks of inferred template counts. In a later analysis, generation probabilities were computed with a VDJ recombination model fitted to out-of-frame rearrangements, and the resulting probabilities were checked against IGoR. In a later analysis, TCR-TCR, TCR-HLA and TCR-CMV co-occurrence was scored with hypergeometric tests, and a repertoire-size bias correction was applied to TCR pairs. False discovery rates were estimated in a later analysis by permuting HLA or CMV assignments 20 times. In a later analysis, co-occurring TCRs were grouped using DBSCAN, with TCRdist sequence similarity added in when clustering inside HLA-allele-positive subsets. For co-occurrence clustering, repertoires with fewer than 30,000 or more than 120,000 public chains were excluded, along with about five repertoires with anomalous nucleotide sharing. TCRdb obtained this table from immuneACCESS and retained in-frame rearrangements with V and J assigned. These tables miss some clones; where compared with another copy, unresolved V genes account for less than half of the shortfall, and the remainder is unexplained. Clone size and V and J calls were adopted from that table, with D and trimming inferred from the DNA. The table for this sample lists around 150,000 clones; approximately 73% of them were counted only once. Approximately 1.5% of the sample goes to the ten largest clones.

Remarks on this clone: The antigen it recognizes is unknown. Base qualities are not at hand, and no much larger clone is one base apart.

In the germline V gene (reference sequence), CDR1 corresponds to PRHDT and CDR2 to FYEKMQ. V is pared back by 0 bases and J by 3 bases, with 8 bases lying between the germline termini. The CDR3 starts with the cysteine, ends with the phenylalanine, and has 15 residues. The entry retains the CDR3 DNA only, 45 bases that are in frame from base 1. The cohort comprised fewer than 750 healthy bone marrow donors. All cohort members were sampled while nominally healthy, although unrecorded immune exposures were likely present. The donor tested CMV seronegative, placing the donor among the roughly 400 seronegative members of the cohort. Each donor provided a peripheral blood sample, and peripheral blood mononuclear cells were used for TCR beta sequencing. The Qiagen DNeasy Blood Extraction Kit was used to extract genomic DNA from the blood cell samples.

This receptor was taken from a man aged 50 to 59 in good health and CMV-seronegative. Sequencing was performed on PBMCs. In this chain, TRBV13 is recombined with TRBJ2-2, with the D segment identity uncertain. The DNA sequence reads TGTGCCAGCAGCTTAGGGAGGCCCCACACCGGGGAGCTGTTTTTT. Its amino acids are CASSLGRPHTGELFF.